Detailed here is one TCR beta chain. Germline V CDR1 and CDR2: SNHLY, FYNNEI. V lost 1 base and J lost 0, with 5 bases in between. This CDR3 contains 14 residues. The data belong to a study of blood T cell repertoires in COVID-19. About the research overall: Samples representing acute and convalescent COVID-19 were sourced from the United States, Italy and Spain. Sample material is recorded as cDNA or gDNA derived from T cells, B-cell-depleted T cells, or PBMCs.

In the original analysis: Nucleated cell counts were estimated from reference gene primer amplification. TCRdb's table, derived via immunoSEQ multiplex PCR, lists solely in-frame clones and lacks some. V and J calls and clone size are given by that table; D and trimming were obtained from the DNA. This repertoire shows 200,000 to 250,000 clones, about four fifths found once; its top ten account for roughly 2%. The rearrangement links TRBV2 to TRBJ2-3; no clear D. The sequenced material came from peripheral blood. The receptor was isolated from a man younger than 40 who had recovered from COVID-19. The CDR3 DNA sequence: TGTGCCAGCAGTGAAGGTCAGAGCACAGATACGCAGTATTTT. Translating it yields CASSEGQSTDTQYF.